Listed below are T cell receptor beta chains from one sample, sequenced in a study of T cell responses to AZD1222 COVID-19 vaccine. Profiling relied on immunoSEQ multiplex PCR, and the TCRdb table lists in-frame clones only, not all of them. In the table there are 85,000 to 120,000 clones, almost 85% of which are singletons. Sample: peripheral blood, taken on day 0 of AZD1222 vaccination. The receptors here all came from an adult in good health. Each CDR3 is given with its conserved first and last residue. D genes are given only for firm matches. Size values are once, few and many counts, or a class for expanded clones, and some rows have none.

D gene,V gene,J gene,clone size,CDR3 protein,CDR3 DNA
-,TRBV2,TRBJ1-5,-,CASSERGLGNQPQHF,TGTGCCAGCAGTGAGAGGGGGTTAGGCAATCAGCCCCAGCATTTT
-,TRBV3-1/TRBV3-2,TRBJ1-6,-,CASSQDGGVNSPLHF,TGTGCCAGCAGCCAAGATGGCGGGGTCAATTCACCCCTCCACTTT
-,TRBV5-1,TRBJ2-7,-,CASSLAGTPSEQYF,TGCGCCAGCAGCTTGGCCGGGACACCGTCCGAGCAGTACTTC
-,TRBV28,TRBJ1-5,-,CASIIGGTPSNQPQHF,TGTGCCAGCATCATAGGGGGAACGCCCAGCAATCAGCCCCAGCATTTT
-,TRBV4-1,TRBJ1-4,once,CASSQGQSREKLFF,TGCGCCAGCAGCCAAGGACAATCTAGGGAAAAACTGTTTTTT
TRBD1,TRBV19,TRBJ1-2,once,CASSTTGLYGYTF,TGTGCCAGTAGTACGACAGGGCTCTATGGCTACACCTTC
TRBD1,TRBV4-2,TRBJ1-3,-,CASSQDLRTGTGNTIYF,TGTGCCAGCAGCCAAGATCTTCGGACAGGGACCGGAAACACCATATATTTT
TRBD2,TRBV4-3,TRBJ2-5,-,CASSQELAGGGGAETQYF,TGCGCCAGCAGCCAAGAGCTAGCGGGTGGAGGCGGGGCGGAGACCCAGTACTTC
TRBD1,TRBV27,TRBJ1-6,-,CASSFLGTALNSPLHF,TGTGCCAGCAGTTTTCTCGGGACAGCCCTTAATTCACCCCTCCACTTT
TRBD2,TRBV5-1,TRBJ2-3,-,CASSLRLVAGGLGGRTDTQYF,TGCGCCAGCAGCCTCCGATTGGTAGCGGGAGGGTTAGGTGGTCGCACAGATACGCAGTATTTT
-,TRBV24-1,TRBJ2-1,-,CATSDPKQGNEQFF,TGTGCCACCAGTGATCCGAAACAGGGAAATGAGCAGTTCTTC
-,TRBV7-2,TRBJ1-1,few,CASSQDRYTEAFF,TGTGCCAGCAGTCAAGACAGGTACACTGAAGCTTTCTTT
-,TRBV29-1,TRBJ1-2,-,CSAARDINPYGYTF,TGCAGCGCCGCCCGGGACATTAACCCCTATGGCTACACCTTC
-,TRBV6-2/TRBV6-3,TRBJ1-2,-,CASSYSAVGVGYTF,TGTGCCAGCAGTTATTCGGCAGTGGGGGTCGGCTACACCTTC
-,TRBV6-6,TRBJ1-5,-,CASSGLRYSNQPQHF,TGTGCCAGCAGTGGCCTCCGTTATAGCAATCAGCCCCAGCATTTT
TRBD1,TRBV11-3,TRBJ2-1,-,CASSLRTGPFNEQFF,TGTGCCAGCAGCTTACGGACAGGACCTTTCAATGAGCAGTTCTTC
-,TRBV12-3/TRBV12-4,TRBJ1-6,-,CASSLDTNSPLHF,TGTGCCAGCAGTTTAGACACCAATTCACCCCTCCACTTT
-,TRBV29-1,TRBJ1-4,once,CSVAFQPNEKLFF,TGCAGCGTTGCATTTCAGCCTAATGAAAAACTGTTTTTT
-,TRBV28,TRBJ1-2,-,CASSLKAVGYTF,TGTGCCAGCAGTTTAAAGGCCGTGGGCTACACCTTC
TRBD1,TRBV11-2,TRBJ1-6,-,CASSYRDRNSPLHF,TGTGCCAGCAGCTACCGGGACAGAAATTCACCCCTCCACTTT
-,TRBV5-1,TRBJ2-6,-,CASRVSTGANVLTF,TGCGCCAGCAGAGTATCAACTGGGGCCAACGTCCTGACTTTC
-,TRBV7-7,TRBJ2-7,-,CASSLNPGGYEQYF,TGTGCTAGCAGCTTAAACCCCGGGGGCTACGAGCAGTACTTC
-,TRBV4-2,TRBJ1-4,-,CASSQNSYNEKLFF,TGTGCCAGCAGCCAAAACAGCTATAATGAAAAACTGTTTTTT
-,TRBV12-3/TRBV12-4,TRBJ1-2,-,CASSSQGIYGYTF,TGTGCCAGCAGCTCCCAGGGGATCTATGGCTACACCTTC
-,TRBV10-3,TRBJ2-4,-,CAISESVGTNIQYF,TGTGCCATCAGTGAGTCAGTGGGGACCAACATTCAGTACTTC
TRBD2,TRBV6-2/TRBV6-3,TRBJ2-2,-,CASSLRGFGELFF,TGTGCCAGCAGCCTGCGGGGGTTCGGGGAGCTGTTTTTT
TRBD2,TRBV5-1,TRBJ2-5,-,CASSLGTSGGSLQETQYF,TGCGCCAGCAGCTTGGGGACTAGCGGGGGTAGCCTACAAGAGACCCAGTACTTC
-,TRBV5-1,TRBJ2-5,-,CASSLDVGSQETQYF,TGCGCCAGCAGCTTGGACGTAGGGTCGCAAGAGACCCAGTACTTC
TRBD2,TRBV9,TRBJ2-3,few,CASSVLAGPTDTQYF,TGTGCCAGCAGCGTACTAGCGGGGCCCACAGATACGCAGTATTTT
-,TRBV5-1,TRBJ1-2,-,CASSVGQSYGYTF,TGCGCCAGCAGCGTGGGACAAAGCTATGGCTACACCTTC
-,TRBV6-2/TRBV6-3,TRBJ1-1,-,CASSHRITLNTEAFF,TGTGCCAGCAGCCACCGGATTACCTTGAACACTGAAGCTTTCTTT
-,TRBV4-3,TRBJ2-7,-,CASSQALGYEQYF,TGCGCCAGCAGCCAAGCTTTAGGGTACGAGCAGTACTTC
-,TRBV20-1,TRBJ2-5,few,CSAKLGETQYF,TGCAGTGCTAAGCTGGGGGAGACCCAGTACTTC
TRBD2,TRBV28,TRBJ2-1,-,CASIAGGRNNEQFF,TGTGCCAGCATAGCGGGAGGGAGGAACAATGAGCAGTTCTTC
-,TRBV20-1,TRBJ1-2,-,CSASFQSYGYTF,TGCAGTGCTAGTTTTCAGTCCTATGGCTACACCTTC
-,TRBV6-5,TRBJ1-2,once,CASSPTRPGNYGYTF,TGTGCCAGCAGTCCGACCCGACCGGGAAACTATGGCTACACCTTC
-,TRBV3-1/TRBV3-2,TRBJ1-3,-,CASSQRTISGNTIYF,TGTGCCAGCAGCCAAAGGACGATCTCTGGAAACACCATATATTTT
TRBD2,TRBV7-9,TRBJ2-3,-,CASSQWGGRLAGRTDTQYF,TGTGCCAGCAGCCAATGGGGCGGGAGACTAGCGGGCCGCACAGATACGCAGTATTTT